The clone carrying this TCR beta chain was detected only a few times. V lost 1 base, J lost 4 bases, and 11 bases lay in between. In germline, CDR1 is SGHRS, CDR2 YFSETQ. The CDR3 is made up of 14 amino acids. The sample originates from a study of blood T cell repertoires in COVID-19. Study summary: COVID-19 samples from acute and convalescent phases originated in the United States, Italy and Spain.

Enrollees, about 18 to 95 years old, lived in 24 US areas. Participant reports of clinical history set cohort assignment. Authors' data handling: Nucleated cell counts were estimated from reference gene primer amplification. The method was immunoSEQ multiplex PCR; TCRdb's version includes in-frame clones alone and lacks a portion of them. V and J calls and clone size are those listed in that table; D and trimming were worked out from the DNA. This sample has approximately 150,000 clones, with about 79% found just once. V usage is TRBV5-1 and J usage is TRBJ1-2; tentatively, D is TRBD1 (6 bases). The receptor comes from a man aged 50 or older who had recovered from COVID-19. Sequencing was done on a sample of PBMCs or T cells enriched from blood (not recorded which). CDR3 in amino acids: CASSLMDSSYGYTF. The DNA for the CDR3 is TGCGCCAGCAGCTTGATGGACAGCTCCTATGGCTACACCTTC.